What follows are 16 T cell receptor beta chains derived from one specimen sequenced in a study of blood T cells in healthy people across ages. Sample-barcoded 5' priming and a J-beta primer mix drove a second PCR of about 6 to 12 cycles. From the 5' RACE reads, TCRdb called clonotypes with MiXCR, one entry per CDR3 protein. There are hundreds of thousands of distinct CDR3 sequences in the sample; 25% to 30% occur only once, and 25% to 35% lies in the top ten. The specimen sequenced was blood. Receptor source: a woman between 65 and 79 years old in good health.

This chain joins TRBV12-3 or TRBV12-4 and TRBJ2-5, with D perhaps matching TRBD2 (6 bases). The J call may be faulty, since TRBJ2-1 better matches the DNA end. This CDR3 is built from 15 residues. CDR3 region: CASSLLGEADNEQFF. The CDR3 DNA is TGTGCCAGCAGTCTTCTGGGGGAGGCGGACAATGAGCAGTTCTTC.

V is TRBV5-1 and J is TRBJ1-4, with TRBD1 identical over 7 bases. J lost 4 bases, V lost 0 bases, and 3 bases had no gene match. Germline CDR1 is SGHRS and CDR2 is YFSETQ. This CDR3 has 15 amino acids. The CDR3 spells CASSLEQGSNEKLFF. Here the CDR3 DNA reads TGCGCCAGCAGCTTGGAACAGGGGAGTAATGAAAAACTGTTTTTT.

This clonotype has a count of ten or more. This chain links TRBV28 with TRBJ2-1, with TRBD2 as a possible D gene (5 bases). Germline assignment: CDR1 MDHEN and CDR2 SYDVKM. Trimming removed 6 bases at V and 2 bases at J, with 14 bases between. This CDR3 is built from 15 residues. In DNA, the CDR3 is TGTGCCAGCAGCTCCGGACTCGGGCCCTACAATGAGCAGTTCTTC. Translating it yields CASSSGLGPYNEQFF. The full variable domain, completed using reference TRBV28 and TRBJ2-1, is DVKVTQSSRYLVKRTGEKVFLECVQDMDHENMFWYRQDPGLGLRLIYFSYDVKMKEKGDIPEGYSVSREKKERFSLILESASTNQTSMYLCASSSGLGPYNEQFFGPGTRLTVL.

This clonotype was counted ten times or more. An end of the junction does not agree with germline; a read error may underlie this. V is TRBV5-1 and J is TRBJ2-1; 7 nucleotides align to TRBD2. The germline gives CDR1 SGHRS, CDR2 YFSETQ. This CDR3 region has 15 residues. CDR3 bases: TGTGCCAGCAGCTTCGGGGGGAGCTCCTACAATGAGCAGTTCTTC. Its protein product is CASSFGGSSYNEQFF.

This clonotype turned up a few times. V and J are TRBV2 and TRBJ2-3; TRBD1 agrees at 9 bases. Germline V gene lookup returns CDR1 SNHLY and CDR2 FYNNEI. CDR3 length equals 15 residues. V lost 6 bases and J lost 1; bases outside the gene matches: 5. The DNA of the CDR3 is TGTGCCAGCAGCACAGGGGGCATCGGCACAGATACGCAGTATTTT. It encodes CASSTGGIGTDTQYF.

V is TRBV6-4 and J is TRBJ1-5; 7 bases fit TRBD1. J gave up 3 bases and V 6 bases, and 11 bases lay outside the gene matches. From germline, CDR1 is MRHNA and CDR2 SNTAGT. This CDR3 is 16 amino acids long. This chain's CDR3 is CASRARQGEDNQPQHF. CDR3 nucleotides: TGTGCCAGCAGGGCCCGACAGGGTGAAGACAATCAGCCCCAGCATTTT.

This chain connects TRBV29-1 to TRBJ1-3; 9 bases fit TRBD1. Trimming took 4 bases from V and 4 from J; bases not matched to a gene: 5. This CDR3 contains 14 residues. Per germline, CDR1 SQVTM and CDR2 ANQGSEA. The CDR3 region has the DNA TGCAGCGTTGGGGCGGGACAGGGCGGAAACACCATATATTTT. Translated, it gives CSVGAGQGGNTIYF.

A few counts support this clonotype. The rearrangement links TRBV28 to TRBJ2-5; D is perhaps TRBD1 or TRBD2 (5 bases each). Trimming stripped 5 bases from V and 5 bases from J, with 21 bases between. The CDR3 has 16 residues. Germline loops: CDR1 MDHEN, CDR2 SYDVKM. CDR3 loop: CASSPEGEGPRETQYF. The CDR3 DNA sequence: TGTGCCAGCAGTCCCGAGGGTGAGGGGCCCCGGGAGACCCAGTACTTC.

At least ten counts were recorded for this clonotype. The gene calls are TRBV5-6 and TRBJ2-5; D is possibly TRBD1 or TRBD2 (5 bases each). This CDR3 contains 14 residues. In germline, CDR1 is SGHDT, CDR2 YYEEEE. V lost 1 base to trimming and J lost 7 bases, with 14 bases between them. In DNA, the CDR3 is TGTGCCAGCAGCTTGCGAGACAGTGGGGGGACCCAGTACTTC. Its translation: CASSLRDSGGTQYF.

The rearrangement joins TRBV3-1 to TRBJ1-4; 8 bases fit TRBD1. This CDR3 comprises 16 residues. Germline-derived CDR1 and CDR2 are LGHDT and YNNKEL (reference sequence). Trimming cost V 1 base and J 3 bases; bases outside gene matches: 4. The CDR3 protein is CASSQGTGLSNEKLFF. The CDR3 coding sequence is TGTGCCAGCAGCCAAGGGACAGGGCTTTCTAATGAAAAACTGTTTTTT.

V is TRBV28 and J is TRBJ2-7, with D unresolved. V lost 3 bases, J lost 2 bases, and 11 bases lay in between. From germline, CDR1 is MDHEN and CDR2 SYDVKM. The CDR3 spans 14 residues. DNA of the CDR3: TGTGCCAGCAGTTTGCCGCAGCCAGCCTACGAGCAGTACTTC. It translates to CASSLPQPAYEQYF. The whole variable domain, remainder taken from reference TRBV28 and TRBJ2-7, is DVKVTQSSRYLVKRTGEKVFLECVQDMDHENMFWYRQDPGLGLRLIYFSYDVKMKEKGDIPEGYSVSREKKERFSLILESASTNQTSMYLCASSLPQPAYEQYFGPGTRLTVT.

V gene TRBV6-1 combines with J gene TRBJ2-1, with 7 positions matching TRBD2. Germline V gives CDR1 MNHNS, CDR2 SASEGT. V lost 5 bases, J lost 0 bases, and 7 bases stayed unmatched. CDR3 length equals 16 residues. The CDR3 loop is CASSLGGSLSYNEQFF. The CDR3 DNA sequence: TGTGCCAGCAGTCTGGGGGGGTCCCTCTCCTACAATGAGCAGTTCTTC.

This clonotype occurred a few times. The gene calls are TRBV4-1 and TRBJ2-5; D gene unclear. The CDR3 loop spans 14 amino acids. Germline-derived CDR1 and CDR2 are MGHRA and YSYEKL. With 1 base removed from V and 2 bases from J, the gap between germline ends came to 8 bases. The CDR3 coding sequence is TGCGCCAGCAGCCAAGCTTCTAATCAAGAGACCCAGTACTTC. Translation: CASSQASNQETQYF.

The gene calls are TRBV18 and TRBJ2-5, with 7 nucleotides matching TRBD2. With V trimmed by 1 base and J by 5 bases, 4 bases remained unmatched. Germline values: CDR1 KGHSH, CDR2 LQKENI. The CDR3 extends over 14 amino acids. For the CDR3, the DNA is TGTGCCAGCTCACCACGAGCGGGACCTGAGACCCAGTACTTC. This gives the protein CASSPRAGPETQYF.

Only a few counts were recorded for this clonotype. The chain joins TRBV20-1 to TRBJ2-7; no reliable D call. CDR1 is DFQATT and CDR2 is SNEGSKA in the germline V gene (reference sequence). The CDR3 loop spans 12 amino acids. V lost 0 bases to trimming and J lost 10 bases, with 13 bases between them. The CDR3 loop is CSARDPDAVQYF. The DNA for the CDR3 is TGCAGTGCTAGAGATCCCGACGCGGTACAGTACTTC.

This clonotype was observed a few times. The rearrangement links TRBV12-3 or TRBV12-4 to TRBJ1-1; 10 positions match TRBD1. V trimming: 5 bases; J trimming: 1 base; junction bases outside the gene matches: 4. The CDR3 extends over 15 amino acids. CDR3 region: CASSRRTGGNTEAFF. CDR3 nucleotides: TGTGCCAGCAGTCGTAGGACAGGGGGGAACACTGAAGCTTTCTTT.